This passage covers 20 T cell receptor beta chains from one sample sequenced in a study of Graves' ophthalmopathy and Graves' hyperthyroidism. From RNA, the CDR3 regions of TCR beta chains were amplified and sequenced. The first-round RT-PCR employed HTBI primers together with the Qiagen OneStep RT-PCR kit. A multiplex PCR was then performed as the second round. Via MiXCR, TCRdb re-called the multiplex PCR reads, giving one row per CDR3 protein. The data contain approximately 210,000 distinct CDR3 sequences, under 30% of them singletons. The specimen sequenced was peripheral blood. All receptors come from a man aged 45-65 years with Graves' ophthalmopathy.

This clonotype appeared a single time. The chain uses TRBV14 and TRBJ2-7; TRBD2 might be the D (6 bases). Germline V CDR1 and CDR2: SGHDN, FVKESK. The CDR3 has 16 residues. With 4 bases removed from V and 0 bases from J, the gap between germline ends came to 16 bases. DNA of the CDR3: TGTGCCAGCAGCCCTCTGATAGCGGTTAACTCCTACGAGCAGTACTTC. Protein: CASSPLIAVNSYEQYF.

In its sample, this clonotype was seen many times. The chain employs TRBV6-5 and TRBJ1-5; 7 bases align to TRBD1. Per the germline V gene, CDR1 is MNHEY and CDR2 is SVGAGI. CDR3 length equals 15 residues. The junction had 12 bases not matched to a gene; V was cut back by 4 bases and J by 9 bases. The CDR3 loop is CASSSQQGWDGPQHF. Here the CDR3 DNA reads TGTGCCAGCAGTTCTCAACAGGGGTGGGATGGGCCCCAGCATTTT.

The chain links TRBV11-2 to TRBJ2-5; the D gene could be TRBD1 or TRBD2 (6 bases each). Germline values: CDR1 SGHAT, CDR2 FQNNGV. V dropped 8 bases and J dropped 5 bases, with 27 bases sitting between them. The CDR3 loop spans 17 amino acids. CDR3 sequence (DNA): TGTGCCAGCGGTACAGGGAGGTCCGCAGGTTCGAGGGAGACCCAGTACTTC. Amino acid sequence: CASGTGRSAGSRETQYF.

A word on this clonotype: One end of the junction is discordant with germline, which a read error may explain. This chain uses TRBV7-7 with TRBJ2-5; no definite D call. Germline CDR1 is SSHAT and CDR2 is FNYEAQ (reference sequence). The CDR3 loop spans 16 amino acids. The CDR3 DNA reads TGTGCTAGCAGCCAGTCCCTCGGAGTCAGGCAAGAGACCCAGTACTTC. Protein product: CASSQSLGVRQETQYF.

This clonotype was counted ten times or more. This rearrangement joins TRBV6-5 to TRBJ2-5; TRBD1 matches at 10 bases. CDR1 and CDR2 from the germline V gene are MNHEY and SVGAGI. V lost 2 bases to trimming and J lost 4 bases; unmatched junction nucleotides: 7. This CDR3 spans 16 amino acids. In nucleotides, the CDR3 is TGTGCCAGCAGTTACCCACGGACAGGGGGGATAGAGACCCAGTACTTC. This sequence encodes CASSYPRTGGIETQYF.

The V gene is TRBV6-1, the J gene TRBJ2-5; 9 bases agree with TRBD2. The trim removed 1 base at V and 5 bases at J, leaving 14 bases unmatched. The germline gives CDR1 MNHNS, CDR2 SASEGT. CDR3 length equals 18 residues. CDR3 loop: CASSEVVPGASGKETQYF. The CDR3 DNA is TGTGCCAGCAGTGAAGTGGTTCCGGGGGCTAGCGGGAAGGAGACCCAGTACTTC.

This clonotype was seen at least ten times. The chain carries TRBV7-9 and TRBJ1-1; 8 nucleotides align to TRBD1. Germline V gene lookup returns CDR1 SEHNR and CDR2 FQNEAQ (reference sequence). The ends lost 4 bases at V and 3 bases at J; junction bases unmatched: 4. CDR3 length: 14 amino acids. The DNA for the CDR3 is TGTGCCAGCAGCTCAGGGGGCGCGCACACTGAAGCTTTCTTT. This gives the protein CASSSGGAHTEAFF. The variable domain in full, completed from reference TRBV7-9 and TRBJ1-1, reads DTGVSQNPRHKITKRGQNVTFRCDPISEHNRLYWYRQTLGQGPEFLTYFQNEAQLEKSRLLSDRFSAERPKGSFSTLEIQRTEQGDSAMYLCASSSGGAHTEAFFGQGTRLTVV.

This clonotype was seen ten or more times. This chain joins TRBV6-5 and TRBJ1-3, with TRBD1 as a possible D gene (5 bases). This CDR3 has 15 residues. V lost 0 bases, J lost 3 bases, and 9 bases lay in between. Germline V CDR1 and CDR2: MNHEY, SVGAGI. CDR3 protein: CASSYSAGFGNTIYF. In DNA, the CDR3 is TGTGCCAGCAGTTACTCGGCAGGGTTTGGAAACACCATATATTTT.

This clonotype was seen more than once but under ten times. V and J are TRBV6-1 and TRBJ2-5; D unresolved. Trimming removed 7 bases at V and 7 bases at J, with 16 bases between. CDR1 and CDR2 from the germline V gene are MNHNS and SASEGT. The CDR3 length is 13 residues. CDR3 nucleotide sequence: TGTGCCAGCACCAAGGCTACTTCAGGGACCCAGTACTTC. Residues: CASTKATSGTQYF.

This clonotype was detected ten times or more. The chain links TRBV20-1 to TRBJ1-6; 7 nucleotides agree with TRBD1. CDR3 size: 13 residues. Germline assignment: CDR1 DFQATT and CDR2 SNEGSKA (reference sequence). V dropped 5 bases and J dropped 5; count of bases not matched to a gene: 3. The CDR3 sequence is CSAQGTDNSPLHF. The CDR3 coding sequence is TGCAGTGCTCAAGGGACAGATAATTCACCCCTCCACTTT.

The gene calls are TRBV6-2 or TRBV6-3 and TRBJ2-7; D is perhaps TRBD1 or TRBD2 (5 bases each). The CDR3 loop spans 14 amino acids. Germline V gives CDR1 MNHEY, CDR2 SVGEGT. Between the trimmed V and J ends, which lost 6 bases and 6 bases, there was a span of 18 bases. The CDR3 DNA is TGTGCCAGCAGCCGGGACGCTACTTCTACCGAGCAGTACTTC. It yields the protein CASSRDATSTEQYF.

In its sample, this clonotype was seen a few times. The chain joins TRBV12-3 or TRBV12-4 to TRBJ2-7, with a weak D call TRBD1 (6 bases). V gave up 6 bases and J gave up 3 bases, with 12 bases separating them. This CDR3 comprises 13 residues. The CDR3 coding sequence is TGTGCCAGCAGATCCACAGGGAACTACGAGCAGTACTTC. This encodes CASRSTGNYEQYF.

This clonotype was seen many times. The CDR3 spells CASSHPLGDINQPQHF. The CDR3, as DNA: TGCGCCAGCAGCCACCCGCTGGGGGACATCAATCAGCCCCAGCATTTT. The rearrangement links TRBV4-1 to TRBJ1-5, with a possible D match to TRBD1 (6 bases). CDR1 is MGHRA and CDR2 is YSYEKL in the germline V gene. This CDR3 has 16 residues. V shed 3 bases and J shed 3 bases, with 15 bases lying between them.

This clonotype was counted at least ten times. The V call is TRBV13, the J call TRBJ2-7; D may be TRBD2 (6 bases). There are 15 residues in the CDR3. With 6 bases removed from V and 1 base from J, the gap between germline ends came to 16 bases. In germline, CDR1 is PRHDT, CDR2 FYEKMQ (reference sequence). As DNA, the CDR3 is TGTGCCAGCAGATTAAGCGGAAGCGGGTCCTACGAGCAGTACTTC. This sequence encodes CASRLSGSGSYEQYF.

This clonotype was detected ten times or more. The chain uses TRBV29-1 and TRBJ1-2; 10 bases line up with TRBD1. The germline V gene encodes CDR1 SQVTM and CDR2 ANQGSEA. V lost 7 bases to trimming and J lost 2 bases; unmatched junction nucleotides: 4. This CDR3 is built from 13 residues. CDR3 sequence: CSDTDRGNYGYTF. The CDR3 DNA reads TGCAGCGATACGGACAGGGGGAACTATGGCTACACCTTC.

This clonotype was counted ten times or more. This chain connects TRBV28 to TRBJ1-1; a weak D match, TRBD1 (6 bases). Germline V gene data show CDR1 as MDHEN and CDR2 as SYDVKM. Between the trimmed V and J ends, which lost 2 bases and 5 bases, there was a span of 15 bases. This CDR3 is 15 amino acids long. CDR3 amino acids: CASSLNEGVETEAFF. CDR3 sequence (DNA): TGTGCCAGCAGTTTAAATGAGGGGGTTGAGACTGAAGCTTTCTTT.

This chain uses TRBV4-3 with TRBJ2-7; D is possibly TRBD2 (6 bases). With 1 base removed from V and 3 bases from J, the gap between germline ends came to 10 bases. The CDR3 has 14 residues. CDR1 LGHNA and CDR2 YSLEER come from the germline V gene. CDR3 region: CASSQGRAGYEQYF. In DNA form, the CDR3 reads TGCGCCAGCAGCCAAGGGAGGGCAGGCTACGAGCAGTACTTC.

This clonotype has ten or more counts. The V call is TRBV6-5, the J call TRBJ2-7, with D perhaps being TRBD1 or TRBD2 (5 bases each). The CDR3 is 15 residues long. Trimming took off 5 bases at V and 3 bases at J, with 17 bases between the two ends. Germline CDR1 MNHEY, CDR2 SVGAGI. CDR3 sequence: CASSPPTGPYYEQYF. In DNA, the CDR3 is TGTGCCAGCAGTCCGCCGACGGGGCCATACTACGAGCAGTACTTC.

This clonotype has a count of ten or more. The gene calls are TRBV6-5 and TRBJ2-7, with D maybe TRBD2 (5 bases). The ends were cut back, 2 bases at V and 3 bases at J, with 14 bases in the middle. The CDR3 sequence is 15 residues long. Germline-derived CDR1 and CDR2 are MNHEY and SVGAGI. The CDR3 DNA sequence: TGTGCCAGCAGTTACACGCAGCCGGGGTACTACGAGCAGTACTTC. This sequence encodes CASSYTQPGYYEQYF.

This clonotype was seen at least ten times. The chain links TRBV14 to TRBJ2-7; D might be TRBD1 (6 bases). Looked up from germline, CDR1 is SGHDN and CDR2 is FVKESK. CDR3 length equals 14 residues. Trimming pared 2 bases from V and 4 bases from J, leaving 12 bases between. CDR3 nucleotide sequence: TGTGCCAGCAGCCAATACAGGGCCCCTTACGAGCAGTACTTC. Translated: CASSQYRAPYEQYF.